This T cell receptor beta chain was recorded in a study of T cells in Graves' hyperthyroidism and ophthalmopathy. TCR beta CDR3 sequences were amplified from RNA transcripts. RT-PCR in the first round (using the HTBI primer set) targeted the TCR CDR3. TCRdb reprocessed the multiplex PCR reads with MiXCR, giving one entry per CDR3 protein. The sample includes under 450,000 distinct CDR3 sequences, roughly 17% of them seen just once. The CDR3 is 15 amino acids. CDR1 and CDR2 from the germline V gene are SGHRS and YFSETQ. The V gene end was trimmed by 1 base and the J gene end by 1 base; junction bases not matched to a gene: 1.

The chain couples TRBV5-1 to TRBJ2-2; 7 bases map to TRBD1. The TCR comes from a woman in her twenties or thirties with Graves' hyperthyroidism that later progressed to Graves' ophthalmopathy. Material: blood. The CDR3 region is CASSLQGVNTGELFF. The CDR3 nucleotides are TGCGCCAGCAGCTTGCAGGGGGTGAACACCGGGGAGCTGTTTTTT.